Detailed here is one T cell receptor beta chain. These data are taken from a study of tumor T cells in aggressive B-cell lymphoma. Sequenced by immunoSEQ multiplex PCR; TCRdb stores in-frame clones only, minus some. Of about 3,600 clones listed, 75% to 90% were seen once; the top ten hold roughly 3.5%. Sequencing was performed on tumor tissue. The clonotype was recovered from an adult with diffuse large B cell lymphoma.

The CDR3 region has the DNA TGTGCCAGCAGCTTAGTGGCAGGGAACTACGAGCAGTACTTC. This translates into CASSLVAGNYEQYF. V usage is TRBV11-2 and J usage is TRBJ2-5; perhaps TRBD1 as D (5 bases). The better agreement between TRBJ2-7 and the DNA end casts doubt on the J call. The CDR3 has 14 amino acids. Germline values: CDR1 SGHAT, CDR2 FQNNGV.